This T cell receptor beta chain was identified during a study of T cells in Graves' hyperthyroidism and ophthalmopathy. Study as a whole: At the time of initial diagnosis and before any treatment, peripheral blood was collected.

It was RNA transcripts that yielded the amplified TCR beta CDR3 regions. The TCR CDR3 was amplified in a first-round RT-PCR using the HTBI primer set. In TCRdb, the multiplex PCR reads were re-called with MiXCR into one record per CDR3 protein. Among about 640,000 distinct CDR3 sequences listed, around 13% were seen once. Worth noting for this clonotype: What it binds is not known.

Active moderate-to-severe ophthalmopathy, Clinical Activity Score at least 3, NOSPECS at least 4, under 3 months' duration. Exclusion followed for patients with uncontrolled infection, other autoimmune disease, pregnancy or lactation. Points from the study as a whole: Most clonotypes expanded in the thyroid (above 0.001) were also present in blood.

The TCR sequence derives from a woman aged 45 to 65 with Graves' ophthalmopathy. The sample consisted of blood.

The CDR3 sequence is CASSLRASTNEKLFF. The CDR3 DNA reads TGTGCCAGCAGTTTAAGGGCGTCAACTAATGAAAAACTGTTTTTT. The chain links TRBV27 to TRBJ1-4; D remains ambiguous. CDR3 length: 15 residues. V was clipped by 2 bases and J by 0 bases, with 7 bases between them. CDR1 is MNHEY, CDR2 SMNVEV, per germline (reference sequence).